The present T cell receptor beta chain was sequenced within a study of cytomegalovirus exposure and HLA in healthy donors (dated by TCRdb to 2015 to 2018). Background on the whole study: The roughly 670 repertoires of the first cohort and the 120 or so validation repertoires were produced on the same platform, according to a later analysis. The study was designed to test whether signatures of past pathogen exposure could be identified by cataloging public T cell receptors. A separate validation cohort of 100 to 150 different subjects was used in addition to the roughly 700-subject first cohort. To predict cytomegalovirus infection status, the study combined high-throughput TCR immunosequencing, statistical association of individual TCRs with disease status, and machine learning.

The donors belonged to the validation cohort of around 110 subjects, which was separate from the approximately 700-subject first cohort. The CDR3, from cysteine to phenylalanine, totals 18 residues. Solely the CDR3 DNA is kept, with 54 bases framed from the first base. Trimming takes 7 bases off V and 0 bases off J; junction bases not matched to a gene: 16. CDR1 and CDR2, per the germline V gene, are SGHRS and YFSETQ. The paper's findings and limits, for the study overall: It was suggested by the authors that the approach could potentially be generalized to other disease states and immunological phenotypes. The classifier was reported to diagnose cytomegalovirus status with high specificity and sensitivity in both the original and validation cohorts. A later analysis found that TCRs clustered in the first cohort also tended to co-occur in the 120 validation repertoires, with 94% of cluster scores above 0. In vitro tests confirmed that a few of the cytomegalovirus-associated TCR beta chains recognize cytomegalovirus antigens. A total of 164 TCR beta chains were listed by the study as associated with cytomegalovirus. A later analysis lacked HLA typing for the validation cohort, so it scored co-occurrence in that cohort across all 120 repertoires. While some public TCRs were present in many individuals, most TCR sequences turned up only very rarely across donors.

Receptors were amplified or captured by the immunoSEQ multiplex PCR assay. The study's own analysis went as follows. To diagnose cytomegalovirus status from the catalog of TCR beta chain sequences, a statistical classification framework was built. TCRdb provides this immuneACCESS table in a form limited to in-frame rearrangements. Some clones are lacking; in checked studies, under half of them reflect an unresolved V gene, and why the rest are absent is not known. V, J and clone size reflect that table, while D and trimming were determined from the DNA. Present in this sample are about 130,000 clones, around 89% of which were seen just once. The ten top clones hold 6.2% of the sample. This clone is a singleton in its sample. No antigen is known for it. No much larger clonotype is one base removed from it; base qualities were not supplied.

Input material: PBMCs. This receptor was identified in a woman aged 25 to 39 in good health and CMV-seropositive. This chain is built from TRBV5-1 and TRBJ2-3, with 8 bases matching TRBD2. The base sequence is TGCGCCAGCGCGTATAGGCGGGGGGAGGACTTTAGCACAGATACGCAGTATTTT. The translation is CASAYRRGEDFSTDTQYF. Outside the CDR3, residues come from the reference TRBV5-1 and TRBJ2-3 proteins, so the full variable domain is: KAGVTQTPRYLIKTRGQQVTLSCSPISGHRSVSWYQQTPGQGLQFLFEYFSETQRNKGNFPGRFSGRQFSNSRSEMNVSTLELGDSALYLCASAYRRGEDFSTDTQYFGPGTRLTVL.